This TCR beta chain was captured by sequencing in a study of T cell clonality in common variable immunodeficiency. Overall study results and limits: Common variable immunodeficiency TCR beta sequences reportedly had fewer deletions and N-nucleotide insertions. CVID subjects had higher TCRbeta clonality than healthy controls, most marked in about a third.

For at least one year, all CVID subjects received replacement immunoglobulin. The method was immunoSEQ multiplex PCR; TCRdb's version includes in-frame clones alone and lacks a portion of them. This sample shows about 32,000 clones and no singletons; 5.4% rests with the ten largest. To note about this clone: Antigen unknown. The read comes to an end 3 residues before the CDR3 does, leaving the germline J gene to fill in the end.

The V gene's germline CDR1 is LNHDA and CDR2 SQIVND (reference sequence). The CDR3 totals 14 residues. The V end was cut by 3 bases, the J end by 6 bases, with 11 bases between. The gene calls are TRBV19 and TRBJ2-2; D not certain. The origin of this receptor is a human donor with common variable immunodeficiency. Sequenced input: peripheral blood mononuclear cells. CDR3 DNA (partial): TGTGCCAGTAGTATCATTTTGGGCCCCGGGGAG. Its protein product is CASSIILGPGE. The full CDR3 reads CASSIILGPGELFF. The full variable domain, its missing parts supplied by reference TRBV19 and TRBJ2-2, is DGGITQSPKYLFRKEGQNVTLSCEQNLNHDAMYWYRQDPGQGLRLIYYSQIVNDFQKGDIAEGYSVSREKKESFPLTVTSAQKNPTAFYLCASSIILGPGELFFGEGSRLTVL.